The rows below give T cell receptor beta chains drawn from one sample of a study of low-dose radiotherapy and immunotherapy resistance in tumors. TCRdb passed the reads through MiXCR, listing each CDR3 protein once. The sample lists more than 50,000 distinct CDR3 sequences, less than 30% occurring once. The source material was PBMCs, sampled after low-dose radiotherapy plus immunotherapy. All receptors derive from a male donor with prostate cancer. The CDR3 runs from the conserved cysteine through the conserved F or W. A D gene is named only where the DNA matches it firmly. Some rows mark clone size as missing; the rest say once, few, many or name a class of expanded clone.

TGTGCCAGCAGCCCGCAGGGTTCTAGCAATCAGCCCCAGCATTTT | CASSPQGSSNQPQHF | TRBV7-2 | many | TRBJ1-5 | -
TGTGCCAGCAGAGGCCAGGGGTTCACAGATACGCAGTATTTT | CASRGQGFTDTQYF | TRBV6-2/TRBV6-3 | many | TRBJ2-3 | -
TGTGCCATCAGTGACACAGCTGGGGCCAACGTCCTGACTTTC | CAISDTAGANVLTF | TRBV10-3 | many | TRBJ2-6 | -
TGTGCCAGCAGCGCGACGCTAGCGGGCTCCTACAATGAGCAGTTCTTC | CASSATLAGSYNEQFF | TRBV9 | many | TRBJ2-1 | TRBD2
TGTGCCAGCAGCCTAGGACGGAGGGACTTATCACCCCTCCACTTT | CASSLGRRDLSPLHF | TRBV7-2 | many | TRBJ1-6 | -
TGCAGTGCTAGCACGGATGGCGCAGATACGCAGTATTTT | CSASTDGADTQYF | TRBV20-1 | many | TRBJ2-3 | -
TGTGCTAGTGGATCGGGACTACATCCGAAAGGCACTGAAGCTTTCTTT | CASGSGLHPKGTEAFF | TRBV12-5 | - | TRBJ1-1 | -
TGCAGTGCTTTAGACCTGTCTGACACTGAAGCTTTCTTT | CSALDLSDTEAFF | TRBV20-1 | many | TRBJ1-1 | -
TGTGCCAGCAGTTCCCGGGACATCCACTTTCAGCCCCAGCATTTT | CASSSRDIHFQPQHF | TRBV12-3/TRBV12-4 | many | TRBJ1-5 | -
TGCGCCAGCAGTGTTCGGGAGGGCCCCCATGCCGAGCAGTACTTC | CASSVREGPHAEQYF | TRBV10-1 | many | TRBJ2-7 | TRBD2
TGTGCCAGCACCGACAGTTATCAGACTACCGAGCAGTACTTC | CASTDSYQTTEQYF | TRBV7-2 | many | TRBJ2-7 | -
TGTGCCAGCACCCGTCCCGGGACAGGGCACTCCTACGAGCAGTACTTC | CASTRPGTGHSYEQYF | TRBV6-2/TRBV6-3 | many | TRBJ2-7 | TRBD1
TGTGCCATCAGTGGGCCTATGAGCGGGGCCACAGATACGCAGTATTTT | CAISGPMSGATDTQYF | TRBV10-3 | many | TRBJ2-3 | TRBD2
TGTGCCAGCAGTACGGACAGGAACGCTTTCTTT | CASSTDRNAFF | TRBV6-6 | many | TRBJ1-1 | TRBD1
TGTGCCAGCAGCCAGACCGGTGGACGGATTAGCAATCAGCCCCAGCATTTT | CASSQTGGRISNQPQHF | TRBV7-6 | many | TRBJ1-5 | -
TGTGCCAGCAACAGGGCCACAGATACGCAGTATTTT | CASNRATDTQYF | TRBV11-2 | many | TRBJ2-3 | -
TGTGCCATCAGTGATTTAGTGCTGCATGAGCAGTTCTTC | CAISDLVLHEQFF | TRBV10-3 | many | TRBJ2-1 | -
TGTGCCAGCAGCCACGACTCAGACCAAGAGACCCAGTACTTC | CASSHDSDQETQYF | TRBV4-2 | many | TRBJ2-5 | -
TGCGCCAGCGGACAGGGGGCGAGCTCCTACAATGAGCAGTTCTTC | CASGQGASSYNEQFF | TRBV5-1 | many | TRBJ2-1 | TRBD1
TGTGCCGTCGGGGGTCGGGTGGGTCCGACGAACAATGAGCAGTTCTTC | CAVGGRVGPTNNEQFF | TRBV7-6 | many | TRBJ2-1 | -
TGTGCCAGCAGCCAAGATTGGGGACAGGGTAACTATGGCTACACCTTC | CASSQDWGQGNYGYTF | TRBV3-1 | many | TRBJ1-2 | TRBD1
TGTGCCAGCAGTAAACTACAGGGGGCCTATGGTGGGGCCAACGTCCTGACTTTC | CASSKLQGAYGGANVLTF | TRBV12-3/TRBV12-4 | many | TRBJ2-6 | TRBD1
TGTGCCAGTAGTATAACGGGGGTGTGGAATGAGCAGTTCTTC | CASSITGVWNEQFF | TRBV19 | many | TRBJ2-1 | -
TGTGCCAGCAGCTTACGACAGGGGTCCTACAATGAGCAGTTCTTC | CASSLRQGSYNEQFF | TRBV11-2 | many | TRBJ2-1 | TRBD1
TGTGCCAGCAGTGCTACCGGACAGGGGGGGTACGAGCAGTACTTC | CASSATGQGGYEQYF | TRBV28 | - | TRBJ2-7 | TRBD1
TGTGCCAGCAGCGTACTAGGGACAGGGGCCTTCCACTATGGCTACACCTTC | CASSVLGTGAFHYGYTF | TRBV9 | many | TRBJ1-2 | TRBD1
TGCAGTGCTAGCCACAACCAAGAGACCCAGTACTTC | CSASHNQETQYF | TRBV20-1 | - | TRBJ2-5 | -